The 6 T cell receptor beta chains listed next were all sequenced from one sample in a study of beta chain features in type 1 diabetes. The sequenced template was cDNA made from the entire isolated RNA. The method was immunoSEQ multiplex PCR; TCRdb's version includes in-frame clones alone and lacks a portion of them. Counted here are approximately 600,000 clones, around 12% occurring once; the ten biggest clones make up 0.095% to 0.15%. Their specific antigens are unknown. General study points: All four CD4+ subsets of Type 1 diabetes patients contained TCRB CDR3s that were moderately but significantly shorter.

Sequenced: naive CD4+ T cells from blood. These receptors were taken from a man aged 25 to 45 with type 1 diabetes.

The genes are TRBV11-1 and TRBJ2-7; D is ambiguous. The CDR3 covers 11 residues. Looked up from germline, CDR1 is SGHAT and CDR2 is FQDESV (reference sequence). V was shortened by 6 bases and J by 5 bases, with 8 bases between the two germline ends. CDR3 DNA: TGTGCCAGCAGTCTAAGGGACGAGCAGTACTTC. It encodes CASSLRDEQYF. Full variable domain (outside the CDR3, taken from reference TRBV11-1 and TRBJ2-7): EAEVAQSPRYKITEKSQAVAFWCDPISGHATLYWYRQILGQGPELLVQFQDESVVDDSQLPKDRFSAERLKGVDSTLKIQPAELGDSAMYLCASSLRDEQYFGPGTRLTVT.

This chain uses TRBV10-3 with TRBJ2-7, with 13 bases lining up with TRBD2. This CDR3 is 17 amino acids long. V lost 4 bases and J lost 2; bases outside the gene matches: 8. Germline V gene sequence: CDR1 ENHRY, CDR2 SYGVKD. CDR3 coding DNA: TGTGCCATCAGTGGGCCCCGAACTAGCGGGGGGGCCTACGAGCAGTACTTC. It specifies CAISGPRTSGGAYEQYF.

V gene TRBV7-7 combines with J gene TRBJ2-1; 9 bases fit TRBD2. The V segment lost 1 base and the J segment 7 bases; nucleotides outside the gene matches: 2. There are 14 residues in the CDR3. The germline V gene has CDR1 SSHAT and CDR2 FNYEAQ (reference sequence). DNA for the CDR3: TGTGCCAGCAGCTTAGGACTAGCGGAAAATGAGCAGTTCTTC. It is translated as CASSLGLAENEQFF.

V usage is TRBV9 and J usage is TRBJ1-6; tentatively, D is TRBD1 (5 bases). Germline CDR1 and CDR2: SGDLS and YYNGEE. The CDR3 extends over 17 amino acids. Trimming removed 1 base at V and 8 bases at J, with 19 bases between. This CDR3 reads CASSVQGHGASDSPLHF. The CDR3 nucleotides are TGTGCCAGCAGCGTACAAGGGCATGGGGCGTCTGATTCACCCCTCCACTTT.

V is TRBV7-2 and J is TRBJ1-1, with no clear D. The CDR3 consists of 12 residues. CDR1 and CDR2 (germline): SGHTA, FQGNSA. The V gene lost 5 bases and the J gene lost 8 bases, with 12 bases spanning the gap. CDR3 DNA sequence: TGTGCCAGCAGCCCCTCTAACTACGAAGCTTTCTTT. Translating it yields CASSPSNYEAFF. Full variable domain (remainder filled in from reference TRBV7-2 and TRBJ1-1): GAGVSQSPSNKVTEKGKDVELRCDPISGHTALYWYRQSLGQGLEFLIYFQGNSAPDKSGLPSDRFSAERTGGSVSTLTIQRTQQEDSAVYLCASSPSNYEAFFGQGTRLTVV.

V usage is TRBV18 and J usage is TRBJ2-5; D remains ambiguous. V gave up 2 bases and J gave up 4 bases, with 11 bases separating them. The CDR3 covers 14 residues. Germline CDR1 KGHSH, CDR2 LQKENI. The DNA of the CDR3 is TGTGCCAGCTCACCAGGCAGGACGCCAGAGACCCAGTACTTC. Its translation: CASSPGRTPETQYF.